This entry describes one TCR beta chain. The CDR3 runs to 15 residues. Unmatched junction bases numbered 8, after V lost 5 bases and J lost 6 bases. Germline CDR1 is SGHRS and CDR2 is YFSETQ. The method was immunoSEQ multiplex PCR; TCRdb's version includes in-frame clones alone and lacks a portion of them. The sample yields about 250,000 clones, roughly 87% seen once. These data come from a study of control samples from healthy donors and cancer patients. Sample: PBMCs. The V gene is TRBV5-1, the J gene TRBJ2-1, with 10 bases lining up with TRBD2. The sequence came from a woman aged 55-69 years with lung cancer. In nucleotides, the CDR3 is TGCGCCAGCAGGATAGCGGGGGGTATATTCAATGAGCAGTTCTTC. It codes for CASRIAGGIFNEQFF.